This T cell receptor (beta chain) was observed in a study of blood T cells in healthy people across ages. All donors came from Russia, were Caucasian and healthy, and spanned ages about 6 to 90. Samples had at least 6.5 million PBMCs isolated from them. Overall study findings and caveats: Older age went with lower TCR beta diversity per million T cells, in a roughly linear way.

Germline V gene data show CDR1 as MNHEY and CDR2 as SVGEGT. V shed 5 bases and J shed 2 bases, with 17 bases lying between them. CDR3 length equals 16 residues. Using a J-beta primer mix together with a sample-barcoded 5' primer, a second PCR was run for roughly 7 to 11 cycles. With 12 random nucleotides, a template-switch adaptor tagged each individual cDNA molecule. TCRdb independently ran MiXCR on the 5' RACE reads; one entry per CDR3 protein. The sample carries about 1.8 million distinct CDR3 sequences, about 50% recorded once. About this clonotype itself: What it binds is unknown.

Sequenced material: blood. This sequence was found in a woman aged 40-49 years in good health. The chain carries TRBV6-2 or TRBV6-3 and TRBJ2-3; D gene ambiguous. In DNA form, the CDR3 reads TGTGCCAGCAGTCGCAACTTCCCCTCCCCCACAGATACGCAGTATTTT. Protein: CASSRNFPSPTDTQYF.